This T cell receptor (beta chain) was recorded in a study of blood T cell repertoires in COVID-19. On the study more broadly: T cells, B-cell-depleted T cells, or PBMCs supplied cDNA or gDNA.

This clone was observed a few times. This table comes from immunoSEQ multiplex PCR, and its TCRdb copy is limited to in-frame clones, with some not included. Among 55,000 to 65,000 clones listed, 75% to 90% were seen once. With 6 bases clipped from V and 4 bases from J, the junction kept 7 bases outside the gene matches. This CDR3 contains 15 residues. Germline CDR1 is SGHVS and CDR2 is FQNEAQ. This rearrangement joins TRBV7-8 to TRBJ2-2; TRBD2 aligns across 8 bases. This clonotype originated in a man aged 60 to 75 with COVID-19, enrolled during active disease. Sequencing was done on a sample of peripheral blood. The CDR3 DNA reads TGTGCCAGCAGACCCGAGCGGGGGATCACCGGGGAGCTGTTTTTT. Encoded protein: CASRPERGITGELFF.